The rows below give T cell receptor beta chains drawn from one sample of a study of shared clonotypes between healthy human individuals. The assay was immunoSEQ multiplex PCR, and TCRdb's table has in-frame clones only and misses some. The sample contains about 680,000 clones, about 92% of which appear only once. The sample consisted of naive CD8+ T cells sorted from blood. Receptor source: a young man in good health. The CDR3 runs from the conserved cysteine through the conserved F or W. D genes are given only for firm matches. Clone sizes are given selectively: once, few, many, or a class where the clone is expanded.

-	TRBV9	TRBJ2-2	-	TGTGCCAGCAGCCCGATCATAAAGGATCCCATCGCGAACACCGGGGAGCTGTTTTTT	CASSPIIKDPIANTGELFF
-	TRBV7-9	TRBJ1-3	-	TGTGCCAGCAGCTTAGCCAGTTATGGAAACACCATATATTTT	CASSLASYGNTIYF
-	TRBV15	TRBJ2-6	-	TGTGCCACCAGCAGAGATATTAGCGAATCTGGGGCCAACGTCCTGACTTTC	CATSRDISESGANVLTF
-	TRBV7-9	TRBJ2-7	-	TGTGCCAGCGACCCGGCCCACGGTACGGAGCAGTACTTC	CASDPAHGTEQYF
TRBD1	TRBV29-1	TRBJ2-7	-	TGCAGCGTTGAAGAGCAGGGGGAAGCCTACGAGCAGTACTTC	CSVEEQGEAYEQYF
-	TRBV14	TRBJ2-3	-	TGTGCCAGCAGCCAACGCCCTAGTTACACAGATACGCAGTATTTT	CASSQRPSYTDTQYF
-	TRBV9	TRBJ2-7	-	TGTGCCAGCAGCGTAGGCGCAGACGAAACCTACGAGCAGTACTTC	CASSVGADETYEQYF
-	TRBV7-8	TRBJ2-2	-	TGTGCCAGCAGCTTATTCTCCGGGGAGCTGTTTTTT	CASSLFSGELFF
-	TRBV11-1	TRBJ2-7	-	TGTGCCAGCAGCTTAGGAACAAGCGGGTACGAGCAGTACTTC	CASSLGTSGYEQYF
-	TRBV4-1	TRBJ1-1	-	TGCGCCAGCAGCCGGGCCGGGGGGAGGTCCAGAACTGAAGCTTTCTTT	CASSRAGGRSRTEAFF
-	TRBV5-6	TRBJ2-2	-	TGTGCCAGCAGCTATTCACAGGGTCCCGCGAACACCGGGGAGCTGTTTTTT	CASSYSQGPANTGELFF
-	TRBV27	TRBJ2-3	once	TGTGCCAGCATAGGAAGGGGGAACACAGATACGCAGTATTTT	CASIGRGNTDTQYF
-	TRBV7-9	TRBJ2-7	-	TGTGCCAGCACACTAGCTTCCTACGAGCAGTACTTC	CASTLASYEQYF
TRBD2	TRBV10-1	TRBJ2-1	-	TGCGCCAGCAGTGAGTCGGGAGGGCTATCCTACAATGAGCAGTTCTTC	CASSESGGLSYNEQFF
-	TRBV7-9	TRBJ2-7	-	TGTGCCAGCAGTCCCTCGGAGGGGCGGGTCGAATCCTACGAGCAGTACTTC	CASSPSEGRVESYEQYF
-	TRBV11-2	TRBJ1-2	-	TGTGCCAGCAGCCCTGAGACAGGAAACAACTATGGCTACACCTTC	CASSPETGNNYGYTF
-	TRBV7-8	TRBJ2-1	-	TGTGCCAGCAGCTTAGCGGGTATATCCTACAATGAGCAGTTCTTC	CASSLAGISYNEQFF
-	TRBV28	TRBJ2-5	-	TGTGCCAGCAGGCTAGGGGGCGGGAGCCTGGAGACCCAGTACTTC	CASRLGGGSLETQYF
-	TRBV7-2	TRBJ2-3	-	TGTGCCAGCAGCTTACTAGGCCCCACAGATACGCAGTATTTT	CASSLLGPTDTQYF
-	TRBV7-2	TRBJ2-3	-	TGTGCCAGCAGCTCCCTCCCAGATACGCAGTATTTT	CASSSLPDTQYF
-	TRBV5-5	TRBJ2-3	-	TGTGCCAGCAGCCCCTTCCTCGGGGGCGGTGATACGCAGTATTTT	CASSPFLGGGDTQYF
TRBD1	TRBV7-2	TRBJ2-2	-	TGTGCCAGCAGCTTACAGACCGGGACAGTGACGGTCGGGGAGCTGTTTTTT	CASSLQTGTVTVGELFF